This T cell receptor beta chain is drawn from a study of OX40 agonist ivuxolimab in advanced cancers. Whole-study context: At around 83% male, the cohort had a mean age of 60 years, ranging from about 23 to 79. Study-level points and caveats: More expanded clones were found, on average, in CD8+ than in CD4+ T cells.

Remarks on this clone: Antigen: not known.

Assay used: immunoSEQ multiplex PCR; TCRdb lists only in-frame clones, some missing. The sample records roughly 46,000 clones, 70% to 85% being singletons. The CDR3 consists of 17 residues. Trimming cost V 1 base and J 1 base, with 19 bases left between them. Germline CDR1 reads GTSNPN; CDR2 reads SVGIG (reference sequence). Autoimmune disease history or systemic immunosuppression disqualified patients. J is TRBJ1-1 and V is TRBV30; maybe TRBD1 (5 bases). The source material was CD4+ or CD8+ T cells sorted from blood, sampled in a trial of the OX40 agonist ivuxolimab. This TCR came from an adult with an advanced solid tumor such as melanoma, head and neck, liver or kidney cancer. CDR3 bases: TGTGCCTGGAGTGGAACCGGTATGGACATCGGGAACACTGAAGCTTTCTTT. Its translation is CAWSGTGMDIGNTEAFF.